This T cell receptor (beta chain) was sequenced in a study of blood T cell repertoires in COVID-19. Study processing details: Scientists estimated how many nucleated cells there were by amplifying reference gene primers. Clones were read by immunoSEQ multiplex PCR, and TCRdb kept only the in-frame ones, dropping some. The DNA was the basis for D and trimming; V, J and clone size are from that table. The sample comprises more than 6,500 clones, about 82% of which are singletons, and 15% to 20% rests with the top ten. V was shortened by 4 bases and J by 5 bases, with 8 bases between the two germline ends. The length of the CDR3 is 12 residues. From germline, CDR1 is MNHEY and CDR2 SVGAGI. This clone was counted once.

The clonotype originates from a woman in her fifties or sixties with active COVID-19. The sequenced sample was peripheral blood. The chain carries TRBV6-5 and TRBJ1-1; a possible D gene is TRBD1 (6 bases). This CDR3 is CASSSRGTEAFF. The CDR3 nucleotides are TGTGCCAGCAGTTCTAGGGGGACTGAAGCTTTCTTT.